Presented here are 17 T cell receptor beta chains from one specimen sequenced in a study of spatial heterogeneity in lung cancer. Regarding time point: sample taken at primary tumor resection. No cell sorting; template was whole RNA from tumor, lung tissue or PBMC. One entry per CDR3 protein results from TCRdb running MiXCR on the 5' RACE reads. Of under 40,000 distinct CDR3 sequences listed, 4% to 6% are singletons. The specimen comprised PBMCs, sampled at surgery. These receptors originate from a female donor with early-stage non-small cell lung cancer.

This clonotype was recorded at least ten times. The J gene is TRBJ2-5, the V gene TRBV5-4; D uncertain. This CDR3 comprises 15 residues. The germline V and J ends were trimmed by 4 bases and 3 bases, with 16 bases remaining between them. The germline V gene encodes CDR1 SGHNT and CDR2 YYREEE (reference sequence). The chain's CDR3 is CASSPDQGEEETQYF. In DNA, the CDR3 is TGTGCCAGCAGCCCGGATCAAGGAGAAGAAGAGACCCAGTACTTC.

This clonotype was counted at least ten times. The chain combines TRBV20-1 with TRBJ2-3; D is possibly TRBD2 (5 bases). This CDR3 has 14 amino acids. Trimming pared 6 bases from V and 1 base from J, leaving 14 bases between. In germline, CDR1 is DFQATT, CDR2 SNEGSKA (reference sequence). The CDR3 sequence is CSADNAGGTDTQYF. The CDR3 DNA reads as TGCAGTGCCGACAACGCGGGCGGCACAGATACGCAGTATTTT.

This clonotype showed up just a few times. The V call is TRBV12-3 or TRBV12-4, the J call TRBJ2-2; perhaps TRBD2 as D (5 bases). V lost 5 bases and J lost 0, with 13 bases in between. CDR3 size: 16 residues. This CDR3 reads CASSRGSRANTGELFF. DNA of the CDR3: TGTGCCAGCAGTCGGGGATCTAGGGCGAACACCGGGGAGCTGTTTTTT.

The CDR3 sequence: CASSLAGTNEQFF. The CDR3 DNA sequence: TGCGCCAGCAGTTTAGCGGGGACGAATGAGCAGTTCTTC. The V call is TRBV10-1, the J call TRBJ2-1; TRBD2 agrees at 8 bases. This CDR3 spans 13 amino acids. Trimming took 5 bases from V and 7 from J; bases not matched to a gene: 4. The germline V gene has CDR1 WNHNN and CDR2 SYGVQD (reference sequence).

Notes on this clonotype: An end of the junction does not agree with germline; a read error may underlie this. The genes are TRBV7-7 and TRBJ2-5, with 10 bases lining up with TRBD2. This CDR3 is built from 15 residues. CDR1 SSHAT and CDR2 FNYEAQ come from the germline V gene (reference sequence). The CDR3 reads CASSPKRGGRETRYF. The CDR3 DNA sequence: TGTGCCAGCAGTCCAAAGCGGGGGGGCCGAGAGACCCGGTACTTC.

Turning to this clonotype: A much larger clone lies one base from this, so it may be a read error. In this CDR3 the conserved last residue, phenylalanine or tryptophan, is missing, so a read error is likely. The CDR3 loop reads CASSDTDTQYL. As DNA, the CDR3 is TGTGCCAGCAGCGACACAGATACGCAGTATCTT. V is TRBV7-6 and J is TRBJ2-3; D not certain. This CDR3 is 11 amino acids long. The V gene lost 5 bases and the J gene lost 2 bases, with 2 bases spanning the gap. Per the germline V gene, CDR1 is SGHVS and CDR2 is FNYEAQ.

This clonotype was detected many times. The V call is TRBV6-6, the J call TRBJ2-7; no clear D. V lost 2 bases, J lost 0 bases, and 2 bases lay in between. Germline V gene sequence: CDR1 MNHNY, CDR2 SVGAGI (reference sequence). There are 12 residues in the CDR3. In DNA, the CDR3 is TGTGCCAGCAGTTACAGCTCCTACGAGCAGTACTTC. Amino acid sequence: CASSYSSYEQYF.

The chain employs TRBV28 and TRBJ2-3, with D tentatively TRBD1 (7 bases). CDR3 length equals 15 residues. The germline gives CDR1 MDHEN, CDR2 SYDVKM. V was cut by 3 bases and J by 2 bases, with 12 bases left in between. The CDR3 spells CASSFSRGVTDTQYF. The CDR3 DNA follows: TGTGCCAGCAGTTTTTCCAGGGGGGTCACAGATACGCAGTATTTT. The variable domain in full, with the rest retrieved from reference TRBV28 and TRBJ2-3, is DVKVTQSSRYLVKRTGEKVFLECVQDMDHENMFWYRQDPGLGLRLIYFSYDVKMKEKGDIPEGYSVSREKKERFSLILESASTNQTSMYLCASSFSRGVTDTQYFGPGTRLTVL.

This clonotype appeared many times. The gene calls are TRBV28 and TRBJ2-5; D may be TRBD1 or TRBD2 (6 bases each). This CDR3 is 16 amino acids long. Germline CDR1 and CDR2: MDHEN and SYDVKM. Trimming stripped 3 bases from V and 9 bases from J, with 23 bases between. CDR3 bases: TGTGCCAGCAGTTTCGACGGGGGCGGACAATCCTCGCCCCAGTACTTC. Protein product: CASSFDGGGQSSPQYF.

This clonotype was seen repeatedly, ten times or more. J is TRBJ2-2 and V is TRBV19, with D hard to call. The CDR3 spans 14 residues. Germline V gene data show CDR1 as LNHDA and CDR2 as SQIVND (reference sequence). Trimming removed 3 bases from V and 1 base from J, with 6 bases in between. For the CDR3, the DNA is TGTGCCAGTAGTATTGGGCTGAACACCGGGGAGCTGTTTTTT. Translating gives CASSIGLNTGELFF.

This clonotype has at least ten counts. The rearrangement links TRBV7-2 to TRBJ2-1, with a possible D match to TRBD1 (5 bases). Looked up from germline, CDR1 is SGHTA and CDR2 is FQGNSA. This CDR3 is built from 17 residues. Trimming took off 5 bases at V and 3 bases at J, with 20 bases between the two ends. CDR3: CASSRAMGQIGYNEQFF. The DNA of the CDR3 is TGTGCCAGCAGCCGGGCGATGGGGCAGATCGGCTACAATGAGCAGTTCTTC. The complete variable domain, with remaining parts taken from reference TRBV7-2 and TRBJ2-1, reads GAGVSQSPSNKVTEKGKDVELRCDPISGHTALYWYRQSLGQGLEFLIYFQGNSAPDKSGLPSDRFSAERTGGSVSTLTIQRTQQEDSAVYLCASSRAMGQIGYNEQFFGPGTRLTVL.

This clonotype was recorded many times. The J gene is TRBJ2-3, the V gene TRBV7-2, with 9 nucleotides matching TRBD2. V shed 1 base, J shed 0 bases, and the junction held 8 bases outside the gene matches. In germline, CDR1 is SGHTA, CDR2 FQGNSA. This CDR3 contains 18 residues. This chain's CDR3 is CASSLVRGGKRSTDTQYF. The CDR3 DNA sequence: TGTGCCAGCAGCTTAGTGCGGGGGGGAAAGAGAAGCACAGATACGCAGTATTTT.

This clonotype was counted many times. The rearrangement links TRBV3-1 to TRBJ2-5; TRBD2 matches at 9 bases. Germline V gene lookup returns CDR1 LGHDT and CDR2 YNNKEL (reference sequence). CDR3 length: 19 residues. The J segment lost 5 bases and the V segment lost 0 bases, leaving 16 bases of the junction unmatched. In DNA form, the CDR3 reads TGTGCCAGCAGCCAAGATGAAGCTGGACTAGCGCCCTCAGAGGAGACCCAGTACTTC. Protein sequence: CASSQDEAGLAPSEETQYF.

This clonotype occurred many times. The V gene is TRBV7-2, the J gene TRBJ1-2; D possibly corresponds to TRBD1 (5 bases). The V end lost 1 base, the J end lost 5 bases, and 14 bases lay between the germline ends. This CDR3 has 15 amino acids. CDR1 is SGHTA and CDR2 is FQGNSA in the germline V gene. Written as DNA, the CDR3 is TGTGCCAGCAGCTTAGGAGGCGGCAGGGAATATGGCTACACCTTC. This codes for CASSLGGGREYGYTF.

This clonotype was found many times. The gene calls are TRBV4-3 and TRBJ2-7; 11 bases agree with TRBD1. V was clipped by 4 bases and J by 2 bases; unmatched bases: 1. This CDR3 has 14 residues. Looked up from germline, CDR1 is LGHNA and CDR2 is YSLEER. The CDR3, as DNA: TGCGCCAGCAGCCGGACAGGGGGCGCCTACGAGCAGTACTTC. Protein: CASSRTGGAYEQYF.

This clonotype occurred many times. The chain links TRBV29-1 to TRBJ2-3; D perhaps matches TRBD1 (6 bases). Germline-derived CDR1 and CDR2 are SQVTM and ANQGSEA. Between the trimmed V and J ends, which lost 6 bases and 9 bases, there was a span of 16 bases. This CDR3 spans 12 amino acids. The CDR3 sequence is CSVNPGEGTQYF. CDR3 sequence (DNA): TGCAGCGTCAATCCAGGGGAAGGGACGCAGTATTTT.

In its sample, this clonotype was seen many times. This sequence joins TRBV10-2 and TRBJ1-6; D gene unclear. Germline V gives CDR1 WSHSY, CDR2 SAAADI. V was cut by 6 bases and J by 1 base, with 4 bases left in between. This CDR3 has 13 amino acids. The CDR3 sequence is CASRDSYNSPLHF. In DNA form, the CDR3 reads TGCGCCAGCAGAGATTCCTATAATTCACCCCTCCACTTT.